This TCR beta chain is from a study of shared clonotypes between healthy human individuals. The CDR3 spans 12 residues. Between the trimmed V and J ends, which lost 6 bases and 8 bases, there was a span of 16 bases. CDR1 and CDR2 from the germline V gene are SQVTM and ANQGSEA. TCRdb keeps only in-frame clones here, not all; method: immunoSEQ multiplex PCR. The repertoire holds some 1.5 million clones, with around 97% as singletons. The study drew all its donors from Caucasian adults living in Nashville, Tennessee. It was into CD45RA+ naive and CD45RA-negative memory subsets that the CD4+ cells were split.

Sequencing was done on a sample of naive CD4+ T cells sorted from blood. The subset here: CD45RA+ positively selected. The chain carries TRBV29-1 and TRBJ1-2; weak D call: TRBD1 (5 bases). This TCR derives from a man aged 25-40 years in good health. The CDR3 bases are TGCAGCGTCCTCAAAGACAGCCCGGGCTACACCTTC. It specifies CSVLKDSPGYTF.